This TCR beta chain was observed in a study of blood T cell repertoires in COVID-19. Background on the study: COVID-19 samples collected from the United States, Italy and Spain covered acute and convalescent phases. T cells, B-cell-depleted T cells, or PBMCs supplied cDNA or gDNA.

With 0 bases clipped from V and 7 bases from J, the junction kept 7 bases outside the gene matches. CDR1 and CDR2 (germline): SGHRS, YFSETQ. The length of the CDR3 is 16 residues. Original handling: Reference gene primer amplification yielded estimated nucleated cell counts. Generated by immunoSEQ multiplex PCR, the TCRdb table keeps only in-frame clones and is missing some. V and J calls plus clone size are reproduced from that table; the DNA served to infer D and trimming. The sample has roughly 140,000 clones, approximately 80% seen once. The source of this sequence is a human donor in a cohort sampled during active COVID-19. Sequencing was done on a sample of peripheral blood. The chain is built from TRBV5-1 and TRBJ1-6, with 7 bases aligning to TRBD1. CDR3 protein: CASSLEKGARNSPLHF. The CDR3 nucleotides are TGCGCCAGCAGCTTGGAAAAGGGGGCGCGAAATTCACCCCTCCACTTT.